The clone carrying this T cell receptor beta chain was seen at least ten times. The sample is drawn from a study of identical twins. Deletions cut 8 bases from V and 10 bases from J, with 20 bases between. The CDR3 loop spans 13 amino acids. MiXCR was run by TCRdb on the 5' RACE reads, yielding one entry per CDR3 protein. The repertoire has hundreds of thousands of distinct CDR3 sequences, over 5% of them found once; the top ten carry about 1.8%. The source of this sequence is a man between 18 and 35 years old in good health. The source material was naive T cells sorted from blood. This chain connects TRBV12-3 or TRBV12-4 to TRBJ1-1, with D maybe TRBD1 (5 bases). The CDR3 DNA reads as TGTGCCAGCGGGACTGGGAGGGGACGGGGAGCTTTCTTT. It codes for CASGTGRGRGAFF.